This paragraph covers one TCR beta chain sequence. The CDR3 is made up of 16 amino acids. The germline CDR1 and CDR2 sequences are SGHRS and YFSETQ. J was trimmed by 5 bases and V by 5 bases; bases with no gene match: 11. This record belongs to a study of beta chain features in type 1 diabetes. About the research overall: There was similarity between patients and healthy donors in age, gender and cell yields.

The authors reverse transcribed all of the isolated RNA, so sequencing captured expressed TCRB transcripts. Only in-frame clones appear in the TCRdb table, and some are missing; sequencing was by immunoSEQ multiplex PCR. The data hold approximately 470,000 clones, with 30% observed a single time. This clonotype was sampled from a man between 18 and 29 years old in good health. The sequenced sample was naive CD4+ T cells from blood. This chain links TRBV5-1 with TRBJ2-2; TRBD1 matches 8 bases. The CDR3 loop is CASSRGQGARTGELFF. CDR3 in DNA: TGCGCCAGCAGTCGAGGGCAGGGGGCCCGAACCGGGGAGCTGTTTTTT.